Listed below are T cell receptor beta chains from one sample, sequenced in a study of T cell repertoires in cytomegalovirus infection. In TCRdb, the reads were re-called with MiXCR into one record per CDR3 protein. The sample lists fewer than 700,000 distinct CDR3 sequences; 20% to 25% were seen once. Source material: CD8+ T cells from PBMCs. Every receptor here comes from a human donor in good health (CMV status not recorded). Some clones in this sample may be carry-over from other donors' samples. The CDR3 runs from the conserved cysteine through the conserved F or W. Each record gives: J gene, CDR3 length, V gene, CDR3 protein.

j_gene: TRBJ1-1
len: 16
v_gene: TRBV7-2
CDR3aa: CASSPSVSPLNTEAFF

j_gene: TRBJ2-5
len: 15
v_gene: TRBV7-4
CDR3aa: CASSILKRLGETQYF

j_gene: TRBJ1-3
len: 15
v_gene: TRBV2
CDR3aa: CANSDPPNPGNTIYF

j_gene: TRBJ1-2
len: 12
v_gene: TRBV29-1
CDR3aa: CSVVDLDYGYTF

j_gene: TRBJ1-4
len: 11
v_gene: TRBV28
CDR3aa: CASSSFGKLFF

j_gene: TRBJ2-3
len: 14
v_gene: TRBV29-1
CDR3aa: CSVAWGGETDTQYF

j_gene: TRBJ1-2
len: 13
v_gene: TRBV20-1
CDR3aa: CSARAQVVGGYTF

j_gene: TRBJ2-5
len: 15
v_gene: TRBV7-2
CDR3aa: CASSKGLAGEETQHF

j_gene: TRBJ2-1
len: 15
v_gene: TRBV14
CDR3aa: CASSLLPSSYNEQFF

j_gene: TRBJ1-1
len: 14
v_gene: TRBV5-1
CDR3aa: CASSPRTANTEAFF

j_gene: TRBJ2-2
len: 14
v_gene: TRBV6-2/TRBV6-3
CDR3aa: CASSVWRHTGELFF

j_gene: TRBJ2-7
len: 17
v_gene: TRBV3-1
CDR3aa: CASSHKSGADSPYEQYF

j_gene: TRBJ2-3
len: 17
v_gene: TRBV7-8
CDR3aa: CASSLTAGRLSTDTQYF

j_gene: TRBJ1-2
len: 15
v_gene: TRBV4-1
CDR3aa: CASSQGPTENYGYTF

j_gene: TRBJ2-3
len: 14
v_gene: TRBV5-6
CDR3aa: CASSIGRPTDTQYF

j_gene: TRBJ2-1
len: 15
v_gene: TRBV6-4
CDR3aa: CASSDKGQGWSEQFF

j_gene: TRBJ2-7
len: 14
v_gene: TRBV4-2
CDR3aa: CASSLGMVDYEQYF

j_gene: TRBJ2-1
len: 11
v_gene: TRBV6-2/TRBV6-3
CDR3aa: CASTTGYEQFF

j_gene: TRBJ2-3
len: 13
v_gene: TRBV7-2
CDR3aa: CASSAADTDTQYF